The TCR beta chain described here comes from a study of molecular identifiers for immune sequencing clone quantification. A single record per CDR3 protein comes from TCRdb applying MiXCR to the PCR reads. The sample has about half a million distinct CDR3 sequences; roughly 25% are singletons. Study-wide results and limits: Over 99% of CMV-specific effector molecules, but under 1% of naive ones, were in clones above 20 copies.

This clonotype was recorded at least ten times. Its antigen remains unidentified. This CDR3 region has 16 residues. Per germline, CDR1 MDHEN and CDR2 SYDVKM. Between the trimmed V and J ends, which lost 5 bases and 6 bases, there was a span of 22 bases. Sequencing was done on a sample of naive CD8+ T cells from blood, with Jurkat cell RNA spiked in. The subset was: FACS-sorted CD8+CD4-CCR7+CD45RA+ naive T cells. The source is a human donor in good health. Some libraries in this study had Jurkat cell RNA spiked in. This chain uses TRBV28 with TRBJ1-1, with D uncertain. CDR3 region: CASSTSSLDRHPEAFF. In nucleotides, the CDR3 is TGTGCCAGCAGTACGTCCTCCCTCGACCGACACCCTGAAGCTTTCTTT.